Listed below are T cell receptor beta chains from one sample, sequenced in a study of T cell changes during pregnancy in multiple sclerosis. The data were produced by immunoSEQ multiplex PCR, yet TCRdb's version contains in-frame clones alone and is incomplete. The sample shows 35,000 to 45,000 clones, around nine tenths of them seen only once. The sample in question was CD8+ T cells from peripheral blood mononuclear cells, obtained in the first trimester of pregnancy. All receptors derive from a female donor with multiple sclerosis, enrolled in a pregnancy study. CDR3s include the opening cysteine and the closing phenylalanine or tryptophan. Fields, in order: CDR3 protein, CDR3 DNA, V gene, clone size, J gene, D gene. D genes are given only for firm matches. Clone sizes are given selectively: once, few, many, or a class where the clone is expanded.

CDR3aa: CASSYSTLAPYNEQFF; CDR3nt: TGTGCCAGCAGTTACTCGACACTCGCCCCTTACAATGAGCAGTTCTTC; v_gene: TRBV6-5; abundance: -; j_gene: TRBJ2-1; d_gene: -
CDR3aa: CATTGTSVGESSYNEQFF; CDR3nt: TGTGCCACTACCGGGACTAGCGTAGGCGAGAGCTCCTACAATGAGCAGTTCTTC; v_gene: TRBV7-6; abundance: -; j_gene: TRBJ2-1; d_gene: TRBD2
CDR3aa: CASSQLPGTGINQPQHF; CDR3nt: TGTGCCAGCAGCCAACTGCCCGGGACAGGTATTAATCAGCCCCAGCATTTT; v_gene: TRBV4-2; abundance: -; j_gene: TRBJ1-5; d_gene: TRBD1
CDR3aa: CASSTTPETQYF; CDR3nt: TGTGCCAGCAGCACTACCCCCGAGACCCAGTACTTC; v_gene: TRBV27; abundance: -; j_gene: TRBJ2-5; d_gene: -
CDR3aa: CASRYEGLATDTQYF; CDR3nt: TGTGCCAGCAGGTACGAGGGACTAGCTACAGATACGCAGTATTTT; v_gene: TRBV6-5; abundance: once; j_gene: TRBJ2-3; d_gene: TRBD2
CDR3aa: CASSLDRSGGVYEQFF; CDR3nt: TGTGCCAGCAGCTTAGATCGGAGCGGGGGGGTCTATGAGCAGTTCTTC; v_gene: TRBV11-2; abundance: few; j_gene: TRBJ2-1; d_gene: TRBD2
CDR3aa: CASSLTSGGTDTQYF; CDR3nt: TGTGCCAGCAGCCTGACTAGCGGGGGCACAGATACGCAGTATTTT; v_gene: TRBV7-3; abundance: -; j_gene: TRBJ2-3; d_gene: TRBD2
CDR3aa: CASSFLTSGGPETQYF; CDR3nt: TGTGCCAGCAGCTTCCTGACTAGCGGGGGCCCGGAGACCCAGTACTTC; v_gene: TRBV9; abundance: -; j_gene: TRBJ2-5; d_gene: TRBD2
CDR3aa: CASSYLAGIARQPQHF; CDR3nt: TGTGCCAGCAGTTATTTGGCAGGGATCGCAAGACAGCCCCAGCATTTT; v_gene: TRBV27; abundance: -; j_gene: TRBJ1-5; d_gene: -
CDR3aa: CASSSGTSGYEQYF; CDR3nt: TGTGCCAGCAGCTCCGGGACTAGCGGCTACGAGCAGTACTTC; v_gene: TRBV5-4; abundance: -; j_gene: TRBJ2-7; d_gene: TRBD2
CDR3aa: CASSLGGPTGGGEQYF; CDR3nt: TGTGCCAGCAGCTTAGGGGGTCCAACAGGGGGCGGCGAGCAGTACTTC; v_gene: TRBV11-3; abundance: -; j_gene: TRBJ2-7; d_gene: TRBD1
CDR3aa: CASSLAGGMNTEAFF; CDR3nt: TGTGCCAGCAGCTTAGCGGGGGGAATGAACACTGAAGCTTTCTTT; v_gene: TRBV7-2; abundance: once; j_gene: TRBJ1-1; d_gene: -
CDR3aa: CASSPSGVDEQFF; CDR3nt: TGTGCCAGCAGCCCTAGCGGGGTCGATGAGCAGTTCTTC; v_gene: TRBV7-6; abundance: -; j_gene: TRBJ2-1; d_gene: TRBD2
CDR3aa: CASSVDGRRSNQPQHF; CDR3nt: TGTGCCAGCAGCGTAGACGGCCGGCGGAGCAATCAGCCCCAGCATTTT; v_gene: TRBV9; abundance: medium-sized; j_gene: TRBJ1-5; d_gene: -
CDR3aa: CASSGGTGANIQYF; CDR3nt: TGTGCCAGCAGCGGTGGAACAGGGGCAAACATTCAGTACTTC; v_gene: TRBV9; abundance: -; j_gene: TRBJ2-4; d_gene: TRBD1
CDR3aa: CASSQGPGLAGTDTQYF; CDR3nt: TGCGCCAGCAGCCAAGGGCCGGGACTAGCAGGCACAGATACGCAGTATTTT; v_gene: TRBV4-1; abundance: -; j_gene: TRBJ2-3; d_gene: TRBD2
CDR3aa: CASSRGVFYEQYF; CDR3nt: TGCGCCAGCAGCCGGGGGGTATTCTACGAGCAGTACTTC; v_gene: TRBV4-1; abundance: once; j_gene: TRBJ2-7; d_gene: -
CDR3aa: CASSKTGDGYEQYF; CDR3nt: TGCGCCAGTAGTAAGACAGGGGATGGCTACGAGCAGTACTTC; v_gene: TRBV19; abundance: -; j_gene: TRBJ2-7; d_gene: TRBD1
CDR3aa: CSVVGGTAAFEQYF; CDR3nt: TGCAGCGTTGTGGGTGGGACAGCGGCTTTCGAGCAGTACTTC; v_gene: TRBV29-1; abundance: -; j_gene: TRBJ2-7; d_gene: TRBD1
CDR3aa: CSVRTGGPNTEAFF; CDR3nt: TGCAGCGTACGGACAGGGGGACCCAACACTGAAGCTTTCTTT; v_gene: TRBV29-1; abundance: -; j_gene: TRBJ1-1; d_gene: TRBD1
CDR3aa: CASSPAMEERFF; CDR3nt: TGTGCCAGCTCACCAGCTATGGAGGAGCGGTTCTTC; v_gene: TRBV18; abundance: once; j_gene: TRBJ2-1; d_gene: -
CDR3aa: CASSVVASGGNEQFF; CDR3nt: TGTGCCAGCAGCGTAGTAGCTAGCGGGGGAAATGAGCAGTTCTTC; v_gene: TRBV9; abundance: once; j_gene: TRBJ2-1; d_gene: TRBD2
CDR3aa: CASSSRMAGGIRSNQPQHF; CDR3nt: TGTGCCAGCAGCTCTCGCATGGCAGGGGGGATAAGGAGCAATCAGCCCCAGCATTTT; v_gene: TRBV7-6; abundance: -; j_gene: TRBJ1-5; d_gene: TRBD1
CDR3aa: CASSLGTGSEAFF; CDR3nt: TGTGCCAGCAGCTTGGGAACGGGGTCTGAAGCTTTCTTT; v_gene: TRBV5-6; abundance: -; j_gene: TRBJ1-1; d_gene: -
CDR3aa: CASSDGGGTQYF; CDR3nt: TGTGCCAGCAGCGATGGCGGGGGTACTCAGTACTTC; v_gene: TRBV7-6; abundance: -; j_gene: TRBJ2-5; d_gene: TRBD2
CDR3aa: CASSSRLMDEQYF; CDR3nt: TGCGCCAGCAGCTCGAGACTTATGGACGAGCAGTACTTC; v_gene: TRBV5-1; abundance: -; j_gene: TRBJ2-7; d_gene: -
CDR3aa: CASSHNTGVNTEAFF; CDR3nt: TGTGCCAGCAGCCATAACACAGGGGTAAACACTGAAGCTTTCTTT; v_gene: TRBV4-2; abundance: -; j_gene: TRBJ1-1; d_gene: TRBD1
CDR3aa: CARSRRGPGGNGANVLTF; CDR3nt: TGTGCCAGAAGCCGCAGGGGGCCAGGGGGGAATGGGGCCAACGTCCTGACTTTC; v_gene: TRBV5-3; abundance: -; j_gene: TRBJ2-6; d_gene: TRBD1
CDR3aa: CASGQGETGRETQYF; CDR3nt: TGTGCCAGCGGCCAGGGGGAAACAGGGCGAGAGACCCAGTACTTC; v_gene: TRBV9; abundance: -; j_gene: TRBJ2-5; d_gene: TRBD1